This record looks at one T cell receptor beta chain sequence and its context. Its antigen is not known. Using immunoSEQ multiplex PCR, the repertoire was profiled, and TCRdb retains in-frame clones only, with some absent. Among tens of thousands of clones, around three quarters were seen once, and the ten largest hold roughly 21%. The length of the CDR3 is 14 residues. Germline CDR1 MNHNY, CDR2 SVGAGI (reference sequence). V lost 5 bases to trimming and J lost 8 bases; unmatched junction nucleotides: 6. This sample stems from a study of T cells in localized non-small cell lung cancer. General study findings and limits: The greatest T cell clonality was found in uninvolved adjacent lung (higher than in tumor). Elevated circulating T cell density in blood was associated with longer overall survival. Across samples, adjacent lung featured a median roughly 60 of the top 100 tumor clones. Heterogeneity remains possible because sequencing was limited to only one tumor region.

This rearrangement joins TRBV6-6 to TRBJ1-4; 9 bases align to TRBD1. This TCR came from a man aged 35 to 69 with stage II squamous cell lung carcinoma. The sequenced sample was PBMCs, obtained before any cancer treatment. CDR3 sequence reads: CASSQLGQGEKLFF. As DNA, the CDR3 is TGTGCCAGCAGTCAACTTGGACAGGGGGAAAAACTGTTTTTT.